The rows below give T cell receptor beta chains drawn from one sample of a study of T cell clones after liver transplantation. This table comes from immunoSEQ multiplex PCR, and its TCRdb copy is limited to in-frame clones, with some not included. The sample gives some 61,000 clones, roughly three quarters of which show up once; around 9.6% is in the top ten. Sequenced material: CD4+ T cells from blood, taken at the 22-month timepoint. These receptors originate from a human patient who received a liver transplant. The graft donor may have contributed some T cells. Each CDR3 is given with its conserved first and last residue. The order of the fields is CDR3 protein, CDR3 DNA, clone size, D gene, CDR3 length, V gene, J gene. D genes are given only for firm matches. Size is stated for part of the rows, as once, few or many counts, or as a class when the clone is expanded.

CASSYGSGSTDTQYF	TGTGCCAGCAGTTACGGAAGTGGCAGCACAGATACGCAGTATTTT	NA	NA	15	TRBV6-6	TRBJ2-3
CASSLWSGNAGELFF	TGTGCCAGCAGCTTGTGGTCAGGGAACGCCGGGGAGCTGTTTTTT	NA	NA	15	TRBV5-5	TRBJ2-2
CASSYSSGNTGELFF	TGTGCCAGCAGTTACTCTAGCGGAAACACCGGGGAGCTGTTTTTT	few	NA	15	TRBV6-5	TRBJ2-2
CASRSRPREQYF	TGTGCCAGCAGAAGTCGCCCGCGGGAGCAGTACTTC	NA	NA	12	TRBV2	TRBJ2-7
CASSLSGQGARAGNTIYF	TGTGCCAGCAGCTTATCGGGACAGGGGGCTCGGGCTGGAAACACCATATATTTT	NA	TRBD1	18	TRBV7-6	TRBJ1-3
CASSRDLNTEAFF	TGCGCCAGCAGCCGGGACCTTAACACTGAAGCTTTCTTT	NA	NA	13	TRBV5-1	TRBJ1-1
CASSREVGNSPLHF	TGTGCCAGCAGCAGGGAGGTGGGCAATTCACCCCTCCACTTT	NA	NA	14	TRBV9	TRBJ1-6
CASSPRTGVETQYF	TGTGCCAGCAGTCCTAGGACAGGGGTAGAGACCCAGTACTTC	NA	TRBD1	14	TRBV2	TRBJ2-5
CASSLKFAGQPQHF	TGTGCCAGCAGCTTAAAATTCGCGGGTCAGCCCCAGCATTTT	NA	NA	14	TRBV7-3	TRBJ1-5
CASSYGVSSYNEQFF	TGTGCCAGTTCTTATGGGGTTAGCTCCTACAATGAGCAGTTCTTC	once	NA	15	TRBV6-1	TRBJ2-1
CASSQVVPGAYPYNEQFF	TGCGCCAGCAGCCAAGTAGTCCCGGGGGCCTACCCCTACAATGAGCAGTTCTTC	NA	NA	18	TRBV4-1	TRBJ2-1
CASSPQVQRKEKLFF	TGTGCCAGCTCACCACAGGTCCAGAGGAAGGAAAAACTGTTTTTT	NA	NA	15	TRBV18	TRBJ1-4
CASSLGQGGQETQYF	TGTGCCAGCAGCTTAGGACAGGGAGGCCAAGAGACCCAGTACTTC	NA	NA	15	TRBV11-3	TRBJ2-5
CASSFQQGSEQYF	TGTGCCAGCAGTTTCCAACAGGGTTCCGAGCAGTACTTC	NA	NA	13	TRBV6-5	TRBJ2-7
CASGSLDQPQHF	TGTGCTAGTGGTTCCCTGGATCAGCCCCAGCATTTT	NA	NA	12	TRBV12-5	TRBJ1-5
CASSPTRQEHYGYTF	TGTGCCAGCAGCCCGACCCGGCAGGAACACTATGGCTACACCTTC	NA	NA	15	TRBV5-5	TRBJ1-2
CASSLAGQPNQPQHF	TGCGCCAGCAGCTTGGCCGGACAACCCAATCAGCCCCAGCATTTT	NA	NA	15	TRBV5-1	TRBJ1-5
CASSRGQASGNTIYF	TGTGCCAGCAGCCGGGGACAGGCCTCTGGAAACACCATATATTTT	NA	TRBD1	15	TRBV6-6	TRBJ1-3
CASSLAYSSGGAGEQFF	TGTGCCAGCAGCTTAGCCTATTCTAGCGGGGGGGCCGGTGAGCAGTTCTTC	NA	TRBD2	17	TRBV11-3	TRBJ2-1
CARVGGRANYGYTF	TGTGCCAGGGTTGGGGGTCGAGCTAACTATGGCTACACCTTC	few	NA	14	TRBV19	TRBJ1-2
CASRPGLARDTQYF	TGTGCCAGCAGGCCGGGACTAGCGAGGGATACGCAGTATTTT	NA	TRBD2	14	TRBV6-1	TRBJ2-3
CASSPFSGSTDTQYF	TGTGCCAGCAGTCCCTTTTCGGGCAGCACAGATACGCAGTATTTT	NA	NA	15	TRBV27	TRBJ2-3
CASTSSGSYEQFF	TGTGCCAGCACCTCCTCGGGGAGCTATGAGCAGTTCTTC	NA	NA	13	TRBV27	TRBJ2-1
CASSEGERQPQHF	TGTGCCAGCAGTGAAGGAGAGCGTCAGCCCCAGCATTTT	few	NA	13	TRBV2	TRBJ1-5
CASSFSPGQRNNSPLHF	TGCGCCAGCAGCTTCTCCCCCGGGCAGCGTAATAATTCACCCCTCCACTTT	many	NA	17	TRBV5-1	TRBJ1-6
CASSGIGTGENIQYF	TGTGCCAGCAGCGGTATCGGGACAGGGGAAAACATTCAGTACTTC	NA	TRBD1	15	TRBV28	TRBJ2-4
CASSYDQGAAEQYF	TGTGCCAGCAGCTATGACCAGGGGGCGGCCGAGCAGTACTTC	NA	TRBD1	14	TRBV6-5	TRBJ2-7
CASSLEGAPSDTQYF	TGTGCCAGCAGCTTGGAGGGGGCGCCCTCAGATACGCAGTATTTT	NA	NA	15	TRBV13	TRBJ2-3
CASSLEGRNYGYTF	TGTGCCAGCAGCTTGGAGGGCAGAAACTATGGCTACACCTTC	few	NA	14	TRBV5-8	TRBJ1-2
CAWNRESTDTQYF	TGTGCCTGGAACAGGGAAAGCACAGATACGCAGTATTTT	NA	NA	13	TRBV30	TRBJ2-3
CASNPSFQGNTEAFF	TGTGCCAGCAACCCGTCCTTCCAGGGGAACACTGAAGCTTTCTTT	NA	NA	15	TRBV7-9	TRBJ1-1
CASIPVGNSNQPQHF	TGTGCCAGCATTCCGGTTGGAAATAGCAATCAGCCCCAGCATTTT	NA	NA	15	TRBV6-1	TRBJ1-5
CASSTAGGSNQPQHF	TGTGCCAGTAGTACGGCCGGAGGGAGCAATCAGCCCCAGCATTTT	few	NA	15	TRBV19	TRBJ1-5